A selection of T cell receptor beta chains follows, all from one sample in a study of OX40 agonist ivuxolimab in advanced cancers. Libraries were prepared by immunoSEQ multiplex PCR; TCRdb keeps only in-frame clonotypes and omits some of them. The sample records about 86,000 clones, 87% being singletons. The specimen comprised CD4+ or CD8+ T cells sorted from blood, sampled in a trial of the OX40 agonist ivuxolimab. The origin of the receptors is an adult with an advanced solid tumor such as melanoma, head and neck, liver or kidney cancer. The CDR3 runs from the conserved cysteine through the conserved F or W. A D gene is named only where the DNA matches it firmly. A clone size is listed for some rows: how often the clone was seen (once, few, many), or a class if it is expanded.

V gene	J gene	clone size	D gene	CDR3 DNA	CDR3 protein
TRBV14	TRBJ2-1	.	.	TGTGCCAGCAGCCAACCCCGAGGTGGGAGTCTAAATGAGCAGTTCTTC	CASSQPRGGSLNEQFF
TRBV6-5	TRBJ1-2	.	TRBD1	TGTGCCAGCAGGATACAGGGGACCAACTATGGCTACACCTTC	CASRIQGTNYGYTF
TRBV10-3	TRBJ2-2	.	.	TGTGCCATCGCCTTTCAGGGGAGCACCGGGGAGCTGTTTTTT	CAIAFQGSTGELFF
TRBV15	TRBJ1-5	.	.	TGTGCCACCTCACTTTTGGGTCACAATCAGCCCCAGCATTTT	CATSLLGHNQPQHF
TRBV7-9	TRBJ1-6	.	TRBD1	TGTGCCAGCAGCTTTGGCACAGGGGGTTATAATTCACCCCTCCACTTT	CASSFGTGGYNSPLHF
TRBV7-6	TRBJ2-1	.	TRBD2	TGTGCCAGCAGCTTAGGGTTGCGGGGGGGCATTCCCTACAATGAGCAGTTCTTC	CASSLGLRGGIPYNEQFF
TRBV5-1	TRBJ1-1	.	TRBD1	TGCGCCAGCAGCTTAACACAGGGGAATGGGAACACTGAAGCTTTCTTT	CASSLTQGNGNTEAFF
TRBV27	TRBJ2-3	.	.	TGTGCCAGCAGCCGGAGAGGGACAGATACGCAGTATTTT	CASSRRGTDTQYF
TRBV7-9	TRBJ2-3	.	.	TGTGCCAGCAGCTTCGGATACACGGAGGATACGCAGTATTTT	CASSFGYTEDTQYF
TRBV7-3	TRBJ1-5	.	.	TGTGCCAGCAGCTTAACGAGCAATCAGCCCCAGCATTTT	CASSLTSNQPQHF
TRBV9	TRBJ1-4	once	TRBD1	TGTGCCAGCAGCGCGGACAGGGATGAAAAACTGTTTTTT	CASSADRDEKLFF
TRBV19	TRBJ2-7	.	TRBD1	TGTGCCAGTAGTCCAACAGGGGTTGGGGAGCAGTACTTC	CASSPTGVGEQYF
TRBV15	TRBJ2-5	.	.	TGTGCCACCAGCGAGGGGGGCGATGGGGAGACCCAGTACTTC	CATSEGGDGETQYF
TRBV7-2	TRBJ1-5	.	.	TGTGCCAGCAGCTTTGAAGGCAATCAGCCCCAGCATTTT	CASSFEGNQPQHF
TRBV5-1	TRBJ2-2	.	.	TGCGCCAGCAGCTTGGACTCTATAGGGACCGGGGAGCTGTTTTTT	CASSLDSIGTGELFF
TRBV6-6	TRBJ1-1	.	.	TGTGCCAGCCGCCAGAACACTGAAGCTTTCTTT	CASRQNTEAFF
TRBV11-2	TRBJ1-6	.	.	TGTGCCAGCAGCTTTAACGGGGCCCGTAGTTCACCCCTCCACTTT	CASSFNGARSSPLHF
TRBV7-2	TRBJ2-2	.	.	TGTGCCAGCAGTCCGGGACGGCCGAACACCGGGGAGCTGTTTTTT	CASSPGRPNTGELFF
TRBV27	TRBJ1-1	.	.	TGTGCCAGCCGTCATAGGGGTGGGACCAACACTGAAGCTTTCTTT	CASRHRGGTNTEAFF
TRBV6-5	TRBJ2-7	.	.	TGTGCCAGCAGTCCATCCCCCGGGAGCTCCCGAGAGCAGTACTTC	CASSPSPGSSREQYF
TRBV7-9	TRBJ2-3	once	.	TGTGCCAGCAGCTCCCGGACGGTCCGCACAGATACGCAGTATTTT	CASSSRTVRTDTQYF
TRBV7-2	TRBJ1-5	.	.	TGTGCCAGCAGCTCCGAGATATGGGGCCGCGAAAGGAATCAGCCCCAGCATTTT	CASSSEIWGRERNQPQHF
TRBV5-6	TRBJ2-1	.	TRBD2	TGTGCCAGCAGTCCCGGTGGTAGCGGGGGGGCCGCAGTCAATGAGCAGTTCTTC	CASSPGGSGGAAVNEQFF
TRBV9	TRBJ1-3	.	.	TGTGCCAGCAGCGAGCTCAGGGGTTATGGAAACACCATATATTTT	CASSELRGYGNTIYF
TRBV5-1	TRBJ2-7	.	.	TGCGCCAGCAGCTCCCCTTTTGACTACGAGCAGTACTTC	CASSSPFDYEQYF
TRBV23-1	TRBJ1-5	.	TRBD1	TGCGCCAGCAGTATAATATCAGGGGGCGGGAATCAGCCCCAGCATTTT	CASSIISGGGNQPQHF
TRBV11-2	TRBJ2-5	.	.	TGTGCCAGCAGCTTGACGTCTGCGGGGGAGACCCAGTACTTC	CASSLTSAGETQYF
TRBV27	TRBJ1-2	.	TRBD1	TGTGCCAGCAGTTTAGGCAGGGGGAGGTTCGGCTACACCTTC	CASSLGRGRFGYTF
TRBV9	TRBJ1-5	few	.	TGTGCCAGCAGCGTAGGCGACAATCAGCCCCAGCATTTT	CASSVGDNQPQHF
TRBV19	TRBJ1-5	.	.	TGTGCCAGTACCGACCGTGGAAAGGTTCAGCCCCAGCATTTT	CASTDRGKVQPQHF
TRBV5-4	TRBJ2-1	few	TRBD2	TGTGCCAGCAGCTTGTCCAGCGGGAGGGCCGATGAGCAGTTCTTC	CASSLSSGRADEQFF
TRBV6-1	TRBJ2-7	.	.	TGTGCCAGCAGTGGAACTACCTACGAGCAGTACTTC	CASSGTTYEQYF
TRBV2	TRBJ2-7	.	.	TGTGCCAGCAGGGCCTCCTGGAGCTCCTACGAGCAGTACTTC	CASRASWSSYEQYF
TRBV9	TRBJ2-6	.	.	TGTGCCAGCAGTGGACGGCCCGTCCCCTCTGGGGCCAACGTCCTGACTTTC	CASSGRPVPSGANVLTF
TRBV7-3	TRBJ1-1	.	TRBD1	TGTGCCAGCAGCTCCCGGACAGGGCAAGGAGAAGCTTTCTTT	CASSSRTGQGEAFF
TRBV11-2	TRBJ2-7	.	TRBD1	TGTGCCAGCAGCGCAGGACAGGGATACGAGCAGTACTTC	CASSAGQGYEQYF
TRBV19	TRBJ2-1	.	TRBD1	TGTGCCAGCCGACAGGGATATGAGCAGTTCTTC	CASRQGYEQFF
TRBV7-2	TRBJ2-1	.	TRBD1	TGTGCCAGCAGGCTTCCGGGACAGTCCTACAATGAGCAGTTCTTC	CASRLPGQSYNEQFF
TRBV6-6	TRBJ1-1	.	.	TGTGCCAGCAGCCCCACGCAGAAGAACACTGAAGCTTTCTTT	CASSPTQKNTEAFF
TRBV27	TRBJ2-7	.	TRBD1	TGTGCCAGCAGCCTTATACAGGGGGTCCCCTCCTACGAGCAGTACTTC	CASSLIQGVPSYEQYF
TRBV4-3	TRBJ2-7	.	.	TGCGCCAGCAGCCGAGGGGCGAGCTCCTACGAGCAGTACTTC	CASSRGASSYEQYF
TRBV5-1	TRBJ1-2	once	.	TGCGCCAGCAGCTTGGTAGCCAGGGACTATGGCTACACCTTC	CASSLVARDYGYTF
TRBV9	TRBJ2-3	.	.	TGTGCCAGCAGCGTCCTCCTAGCGCACCAGGGAGATACGCAGTATTTT	CASSVLLAHQGDTQYF
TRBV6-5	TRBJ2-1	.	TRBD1	TGTGCCAGCAGCAGATGGGACAGGGAGGACAATGAGCAGTTCTTC	CASSRWDREDNEQFF
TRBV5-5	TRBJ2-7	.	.	TGTGCCAGCAGCTTCAGGGGGGTTTCCTACGAGCAGTACTTC	CASSFRGVSYEQYF
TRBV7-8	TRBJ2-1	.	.	TGTGCCAGCAGCTTAAGGGGGACGGAGCAGTTCTTC	CASSLRGTEQFF
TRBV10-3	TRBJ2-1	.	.	TGTGCCATCGGGGGAAATTGGTCGTCCTACAATGAGCAGTTCTTC	CAIGGNWSSYNEQFF
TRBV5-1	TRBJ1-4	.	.	TGCGCCAGCCCCTCTGGGGAAGCCAGGGTGACTAATGAAAAACTGTTTTTT	CASPSGEARVTNEKLFF
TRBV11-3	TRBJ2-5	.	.	TGTGCCAGCAGCGCATACTCAGGGGTCGGGGAGACCCAGTACTTC	CASSAYSGVGETQYF
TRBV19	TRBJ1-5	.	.	TGTGCCAGTAGCGGGACACTGGATCAGCCCCAGCATTTT	CASSGTLDQPQHF
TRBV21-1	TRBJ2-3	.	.	TGTGCCAGCAGCAAAGCCCACCGTCCGTTGAGCACAGATACGCAGTATTTT	CASSKAHRPLSTDTQYF